This TCR beta chain was recovered during a study of beta chain features in type 1 diabetes. On the study more broadly: Comparable age, gender and cell yields were observed in patients relative to healthy donors. Fewer than 140,000,000 sorted cells were examined across all samples. Study-level points and caveats: There were fewer insertions and more deletions at the VDJ junctions of type 1 diabetes patients. Patients with Type 1 diabetes showed moderately but significantly shorter TCRB CDR3s in all four CD4+ subsets. Relative to healthy donors, patients appeared to have naive, central memory and Treg TCRB repertoires that were more similar.

Concerning this clone: Its antigen is not known.

Investigators reverse transcribed all isolated RNA, so they sequenced expressed TCRB transcripts. Profiled with immunoSEQ multiplex PCR; TCRdb holds only in-frame clones, not every one. The sample shows around 710,000 clones, approximately 13% of them seen only once. V shed 3 bases, J shed 5 bases, and the junction held 8 bases outside the gene matches. The CDR3 length is 16 residues. From germline, CDR1 is SGDLS and CDR2 YYNGEE. The V gene is TRBV9, the J gene TRBJ1-6, with 7 bases aligning to TRBD1. Sequenced: naive CD4+ T cells from blood. This sequence originates from a man younger than 40 with type 1 diabetes. The CDR3 protein is CASSGYGTANNSPLHF. The CDR3 DNA follows: TGTGCCAGCAGCGGGTATGGGACAGCAAATAATTCACCCCTCCACTTT.